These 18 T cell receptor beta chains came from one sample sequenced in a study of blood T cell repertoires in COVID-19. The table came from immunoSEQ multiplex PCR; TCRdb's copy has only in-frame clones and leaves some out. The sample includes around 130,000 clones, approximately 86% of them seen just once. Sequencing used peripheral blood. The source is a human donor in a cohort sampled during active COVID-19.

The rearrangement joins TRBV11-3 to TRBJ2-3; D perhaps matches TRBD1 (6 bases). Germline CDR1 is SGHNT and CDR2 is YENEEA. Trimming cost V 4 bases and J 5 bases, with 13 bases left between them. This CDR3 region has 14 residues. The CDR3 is CASSSSTGGDTQYF. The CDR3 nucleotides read TGTGCCAGCAGCTCTTCGACAGGAGGAGATACGCAGTATTTT.

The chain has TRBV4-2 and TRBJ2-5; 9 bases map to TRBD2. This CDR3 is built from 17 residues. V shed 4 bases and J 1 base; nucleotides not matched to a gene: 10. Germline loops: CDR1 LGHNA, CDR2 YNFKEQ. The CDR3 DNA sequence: TGTGCCAGCAGCCGAGGAGAGGGTAGCGGGAGCCAAGAGACCCAGTACTTC. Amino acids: CASSRGEGSGSQETQYF.

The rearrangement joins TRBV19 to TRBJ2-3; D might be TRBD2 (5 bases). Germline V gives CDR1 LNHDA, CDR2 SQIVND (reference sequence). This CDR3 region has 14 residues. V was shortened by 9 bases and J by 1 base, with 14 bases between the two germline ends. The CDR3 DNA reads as TGTGCCAGCGGTATGAGGGCCGGCACAGATACGCAGTATTTT. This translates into CASGMRAGTDTQYF.

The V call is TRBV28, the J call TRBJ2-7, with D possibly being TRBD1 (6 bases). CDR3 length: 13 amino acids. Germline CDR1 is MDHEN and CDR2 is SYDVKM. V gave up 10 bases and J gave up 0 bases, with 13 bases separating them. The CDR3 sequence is CATGQPRSYEQYF. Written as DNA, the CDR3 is TGTGCCACCGGACAGCCCCGCTCCTACGAGCAGTACTTC.

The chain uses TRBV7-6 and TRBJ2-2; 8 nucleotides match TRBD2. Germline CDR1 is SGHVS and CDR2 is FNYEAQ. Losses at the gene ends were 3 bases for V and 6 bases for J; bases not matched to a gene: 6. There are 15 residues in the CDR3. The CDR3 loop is CASSFLAGSAGELFF. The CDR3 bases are TGTGCCAGCAGCTTTTTAGCGGGGTCGGCCGGGGAGCTGTTTTTT.

CDR3 amino acids: CASSPGTGVREQYF. CDR3 coding DNA: TGTGCCAGCAGCCCTGGGACAGGGGTTAGGGAGCAGTACTTC. The genes are TRBV3-1 (or the pseudogene TRBV3-2) and TRBJ2-7; TRBD1 aligns across 10 bases. Germline V gene sequence: CDR1 LGHDT, CDR2 YNNKEL (reference sequence). This CDR3 is 14 amino acids long. Trimming removed 4 bases from V and 7 bases from J; junction bases left unmatched: 7.

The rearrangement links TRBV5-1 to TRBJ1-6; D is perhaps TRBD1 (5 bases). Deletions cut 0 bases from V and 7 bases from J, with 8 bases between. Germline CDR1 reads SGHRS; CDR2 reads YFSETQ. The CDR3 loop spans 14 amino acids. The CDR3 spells CASSLADKNSPLHF. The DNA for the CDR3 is TGCGCCAGCAGCTTGGCGGACAAAAATTCACCCCTCCACTTT.

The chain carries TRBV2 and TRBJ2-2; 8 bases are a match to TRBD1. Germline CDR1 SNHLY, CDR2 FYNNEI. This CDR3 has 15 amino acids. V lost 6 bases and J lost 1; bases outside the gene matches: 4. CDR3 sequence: CASRAQGGNTGELFF. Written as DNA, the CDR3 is TGTGCCAGCAGAGCACAGGGGGGGAACACCGGGGAGCTGTTTTTT.

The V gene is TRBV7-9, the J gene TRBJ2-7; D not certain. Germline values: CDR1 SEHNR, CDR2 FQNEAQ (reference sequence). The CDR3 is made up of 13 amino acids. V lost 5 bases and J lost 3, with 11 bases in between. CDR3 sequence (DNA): TGTGCCAGCAGCGCTACGGAGCGCTACGAGCAGTACTTC. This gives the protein CASSATERYEQYF. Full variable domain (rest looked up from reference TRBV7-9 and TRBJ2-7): DTGVSQNPRHKITKRGQNVTFRCDPISEHNRLYWYRQTLGQGPEFLTYFQNEAQLEKSRLLSDRFSAERPKGSFSTLEIQRTEQGDSAMYLCASSATERYEQYFGPGTRLTVT.

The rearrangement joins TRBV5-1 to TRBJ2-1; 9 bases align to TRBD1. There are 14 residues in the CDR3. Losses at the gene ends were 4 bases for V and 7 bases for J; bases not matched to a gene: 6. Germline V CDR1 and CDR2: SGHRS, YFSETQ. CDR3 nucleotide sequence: TGCGCCAGCAGCCAACAGGGGGCGGGAAATGAGCAGTTCTTC. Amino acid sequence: CASSQQGAGNEQFF.

As DNA, the CDR3 is TGTGCCAGCTCACCACAGGGGCTGTACACCGGGGAGCTGTTTTTT. Its translation: CASSPQGLYTGELFF. The gene calls are TRBV18 and TRBJ2-2; TRBD1 is a possible D gene (5 bases). Per germline, CDR1 KGHSH and CDR2 LQKENI. This CDR3 spans 15 amino acids. V lost 1 base and J 3 bases, leaving 9 bases between the germline ends.

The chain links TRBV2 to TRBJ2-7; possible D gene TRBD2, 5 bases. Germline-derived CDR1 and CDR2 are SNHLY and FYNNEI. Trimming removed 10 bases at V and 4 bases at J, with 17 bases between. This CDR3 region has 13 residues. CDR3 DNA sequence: TGTGCCATCCCCGGGGTAGACGAGTACGAGCAGTACTTC. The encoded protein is CAIPGVDEYEQYF. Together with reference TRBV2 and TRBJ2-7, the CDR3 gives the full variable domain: EPEVTQTPSHQVTQMGQEVILRCVPISNHLYFYWYRQILGQKVEFLVSFYNNEISEKSEIFDDQFSVERPDGSNFTLKIRSTKLEDSAMYFCAIPGVDEYEQYFGPGTRLTVT.

CDR3 loop: CASSHGISEQFF. DNA for the CDR3: TGTGCCAGCAGCCACGGGATCAGTGAGCAGTTCTTC. The J gene is TRBJ2-1, the V gene TRBV11-2; D perhaps matches TRBD2 (5 bases). V lost 5 bases and J lost 9, with 11 bases in between. Germline values: CDR1 SGHAT, CDR2 FQNNGV. The CDR3 consists of 12 residues.

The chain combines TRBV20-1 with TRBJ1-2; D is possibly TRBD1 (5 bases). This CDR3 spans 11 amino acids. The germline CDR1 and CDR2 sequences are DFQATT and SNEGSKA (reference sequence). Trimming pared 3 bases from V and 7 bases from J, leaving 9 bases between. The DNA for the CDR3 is TGCAGTGCTAGCAGGGAGGGTGGCTACACCTTC. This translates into CSASREGGYTF.

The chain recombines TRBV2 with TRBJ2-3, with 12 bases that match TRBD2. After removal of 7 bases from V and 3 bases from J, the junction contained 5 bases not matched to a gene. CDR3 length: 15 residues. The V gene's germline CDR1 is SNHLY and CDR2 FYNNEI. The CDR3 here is CASTLGLAGTDTQYF. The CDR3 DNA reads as TGTGCCAGCACTTTGGGACTAGCGGGTACAGATACGCAGTATTTT.

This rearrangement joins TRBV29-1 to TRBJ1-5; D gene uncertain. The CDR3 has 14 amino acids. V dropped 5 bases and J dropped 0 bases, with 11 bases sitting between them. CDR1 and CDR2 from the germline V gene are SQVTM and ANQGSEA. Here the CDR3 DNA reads TGCAGCGTTAACGCAGAAAATAGCAATCAGCCCCAGCATTTT. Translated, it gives CSVNAENSNQPQHF.

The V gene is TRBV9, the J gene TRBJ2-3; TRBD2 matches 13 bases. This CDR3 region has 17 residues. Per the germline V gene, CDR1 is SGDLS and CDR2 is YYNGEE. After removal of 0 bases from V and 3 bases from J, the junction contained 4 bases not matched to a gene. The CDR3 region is CASSVATSGGATDTQYF. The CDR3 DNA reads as TGTGCCAGCAGCGTAGCTACTAGCGGGGGGGCGACAGATACGCAGTATTTT.

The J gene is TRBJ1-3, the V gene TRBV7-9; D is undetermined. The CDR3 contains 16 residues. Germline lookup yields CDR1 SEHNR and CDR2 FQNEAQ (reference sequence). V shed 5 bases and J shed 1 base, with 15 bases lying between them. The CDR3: CASSPWEGRSGNTIYF. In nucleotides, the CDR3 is TGTGCCAGCAGCCCCTGGGAGGGAAGGTCTGGAAACACCATATATTTT.